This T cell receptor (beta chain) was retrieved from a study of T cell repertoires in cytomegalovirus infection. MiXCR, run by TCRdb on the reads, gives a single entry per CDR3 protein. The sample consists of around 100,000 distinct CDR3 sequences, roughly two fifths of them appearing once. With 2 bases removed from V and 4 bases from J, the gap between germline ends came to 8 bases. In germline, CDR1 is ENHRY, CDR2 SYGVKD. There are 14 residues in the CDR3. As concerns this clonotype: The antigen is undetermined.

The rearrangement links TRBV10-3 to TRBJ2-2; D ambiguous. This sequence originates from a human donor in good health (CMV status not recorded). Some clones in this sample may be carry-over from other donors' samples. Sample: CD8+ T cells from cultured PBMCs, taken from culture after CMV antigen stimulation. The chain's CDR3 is CAISEDLATGELFF. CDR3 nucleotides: TGTGCCATCAGTGAGGACCTCGCCACCGGGGAGCTGTTTTTT.